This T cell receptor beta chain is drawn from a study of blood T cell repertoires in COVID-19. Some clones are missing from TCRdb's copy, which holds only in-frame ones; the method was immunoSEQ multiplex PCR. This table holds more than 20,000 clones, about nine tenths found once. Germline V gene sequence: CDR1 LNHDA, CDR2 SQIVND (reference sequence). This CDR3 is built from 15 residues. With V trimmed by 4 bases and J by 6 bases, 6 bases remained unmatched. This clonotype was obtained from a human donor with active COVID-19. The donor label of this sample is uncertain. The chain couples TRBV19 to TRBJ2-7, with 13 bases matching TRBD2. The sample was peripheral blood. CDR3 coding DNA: TGTGCCAGTAGTAGCTCACTAGCGGGGGGGAGCGAGCAGTACTTC. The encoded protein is CASSSSLAGGSEQYF.